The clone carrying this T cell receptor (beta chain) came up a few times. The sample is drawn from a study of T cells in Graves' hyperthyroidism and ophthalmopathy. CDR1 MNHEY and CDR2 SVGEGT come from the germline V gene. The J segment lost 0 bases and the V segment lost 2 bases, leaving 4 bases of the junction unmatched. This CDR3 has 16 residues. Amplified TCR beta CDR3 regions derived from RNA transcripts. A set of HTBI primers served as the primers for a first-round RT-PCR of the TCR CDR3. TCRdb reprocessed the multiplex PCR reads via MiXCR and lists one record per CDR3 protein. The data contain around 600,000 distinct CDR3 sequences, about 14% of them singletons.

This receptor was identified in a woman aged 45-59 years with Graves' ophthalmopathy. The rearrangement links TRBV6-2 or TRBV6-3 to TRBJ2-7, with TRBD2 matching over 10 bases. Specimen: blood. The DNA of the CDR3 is TGTGCCAGCAGTTACCGTCTAGCGGGAGCCTCCTACGAGCAGTACTTC. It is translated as CASSYRLAGASYEQYF.